The 32 T cell receptor beta chains given below trace back to one sample, sequenced in a study of cytomegalovirus exposure and HLA in healthy donors. Sequencing was performed with immunoSEQ multiplex PCR; in TCRdb, only in-frame clones are kept and a portion is missing. The data contain around 150,000 clones, around four fifths of them singletons. Material for sequencing was PBMCs. The receptors come from a man aged 30 to 45 in good health and CMV-seropositive.

The chain links TRBV10-3 to TRBJ1-6, with D possibly TRBD1 on 5 matching bases. The CDR3 covers 13 residues. Trimming removed 7 bases from V and 8 bases from J, with 12 bases in between. Per germline, CDR1 ENHRY and CDR2 SYGVKD. CDR3 protein: CAITRGSDSPLHF. Written as DNA, the CDR3 is TGTGCCATCACCCGGGGGTCCGATTCACCCCTCCACTTT.

On this clone itself: Germline is not matched at one junction end, which may reflect a read error. V gene TRBV27 combines with J gene TRBJ1-2, with 7 bases that match TRBD1. This CDR3 spans 16 amino acids. Germline V gives CDR1 MNHEY, CDR2 SMNVEV (reference sequence). Here the CDR3 DNA reads TGTGCCAGCAGTTTATTAGGGGGACAGTCCCTGTCGGGCTACATCTTC. Protein sequence: CASSLLGGQSLSGYIF.

The CDR3 spells CASGREVGTDTQYF. As DNA, the CDR3 is TGTGCTTCCGGGCGGGAGGTGGGCACAGATACGCAGTATTTT. The chain couples TRBV7-8 to TRBJ2-3; TRBD2 agrees at 8 bases. The CDR3 is made up of 14 amino acids. Germline V gene data show CDR1 as SGHVS and CDR2 as FQNEAQ.

J is TRBJ2-5 and V is TRBV5-1; D might be TRBD1 (6 bases). Germline CDR1 reads SGHRS; CDR2 reads YFSETQ. The V end lost 6 bases, the J end lost 2 bases, and 17 bases lay between the germline ends. The CDR3 covers 15 residues. CDR3 sequence: CASKGPGQPQETQYF. CDR3 sequence (DNA): TGCGCCAGCAAGGGACCCGGACAGCCTCAAGAGACCCAGTACTTC.

J is TRBJ1-5 and V is TRBV4-2; 8 bases line up with TRBD1. The CDR3 runs to 15 residues. V shed 0 bases, J shed 7 bases, and the junction held 5 bases outside the gene matches. Germline lookup yields CDR1 LGHNA and CDR2 YNFKEQ. The CDR3 sequence: CASSQDQGARQPQHF. The CDR3 DNA sequence: TGTGCCAGCAGCCAAGATCAGGGGGCGAGACAGCCCCAGCATTTT.

V and J are TRBV9 and TRBJ2-1, with 15 nucleotides matching TRBD2. Germline CDR1 reads SGDLS; CDR2 reads YYNGEE. This CDR3 has 18 residues. V trimming: 0 bases; J trimming: 4 bases; junction bases outside the gene matches: 5. The CDR3 reads CASSVAGLAGGSYNEQFF. The DNA of the CDR3 is TGTGCCAGCAGCGTAGCGGGACTAGCGGGGGGATCTTACAATGAGCAGTTCTTC.

The V call is TRBV30, the J call TRBJ2-7; 7 nucleotides match TRBD1. The CDR3 length is 14 residues. Germline CDR1 is GTSNPN and CDR2 is SVGIG (reference sequence). V gave up 3 bases and J gave up 4 bases; unmatched junction bases: 9. Written as DNA, the CDR3 is TGTGCCTGGAGGCCGGGACAGATGAAATACGAGCAGTACTTC. As protein: CAWRPGQMKYEQYF.

The chain uses TRBV7-2 and TRBJ2-1, with 8 bases aligning to TRBD2. The germline V gene encodes CDR1 SGHTA and CDR2 FQGNSA. Trimming cost V 5 bases and J 4 bases; bases outside gene matches: 1. This CDR3 comprises 13 residues. DNA of the CDR3: TGTGCCAGCAGCGGCGGGGGGTACAATGAGCAGTTCTTC. Translating it yields CASSGGGYNEQFF.

The chain joins TRBV29-1 to TRBJ2-1, with D possibly matching TRBD2 (6 bases). Germline loops: CDR1 SQVTM, CDR2 ANQGSEA. The CDR3 covers 14 residues. V lost 4 bases to trimming and J lost 0 bases, with 10 bases between them. The CDR3 loop is CSVVGGSSYNEQFF. The CDR3 nucleotides are TGCAGCGTTGTCGGGGGAAGCTCCTACAATGAGCAGTTCTTC.

The chain uses TRBV6-1 and TRBJ1-5; a weak D match, TRBD1 (6 bases). V was clipped by 9 bases and J by 4 bases, with 19 bases between them. Germline V gene sequence: CDR1 MNHNS, CDR2 SASEGT. The CDR3 covers 15 residues. The CDR3 spells CASSLLGQTNQPQHF. The CDR3 DNA reads TGTGCCAGTTCCCTACTAGGACAGACGAATCAGCCCCAGCATTTT.

The V call is TRBV10-1, the J call TRBJ2-2; tentatively, D is TRBD1 (5 bases). Trimming took 5 bases from V and 0 from J, leaving 10 bases between them. Germline-derived CDR1 and CDR2 are WNHNN and SYGVQD (reference sequence). This CDR3 has 15 residues. The CDR3 DNA follows: TGCGCCAGCAGTTTAGACAGCGCGAACACCGGGGAGCTGTTTTTT. Translating it yields CASSLDSANTGELFF.

The chain is built from TRBV27 and TRBJ1-2, with TRBD1 matching 7 bases. The CDR3 loop spans 14 amino acids. CDR1 and CDR2 from the germline V gene are MNHEY and SMNVEV (reference sequence). Trimming took 2 bases from V and 4 from J; bases not matched to a gene: 4. CDR3 bases: TGTGCCAGCAGTTTAGTCCGGGACAGCTATGGCTACACCTTC. Its translation is CASSLVRDSYGYTF.

In its sample, this clone was seen once. V gene TRBV18 combines with J gene TRBJ2-1, with 12 bases that match TRBD2. The ends lost 4 bases at V and 3 bases at J; junction bases unmatched: 7. Germline V lookup: CDR1 KGHSH, CDR2 LQKENI. The CDR3 runs 17 residues. In DNA, the CDR3 is TGTGCCAGCTCACTGGGACTAGCGGGCCTCCTCTACAATGAGCAGTTCTTC. Its protein is CASSLGLAGLLYNEQFF.

The chain carries TRBV12-5 and TRBJ1-1; perhaps TRBD1 as D (5 bases). Germline values: CDR1 LGHNT, CDR2 FRNRAP. V was cut by 3 bases and J by 1 base, with 15 bases left in between. This CDR3 has 16 residues. The CDR3 region has the DNA TGTGCTAGTGGTTTTTCCCCCCAGGGCCAGAACACTGAAGCTTTCTTT. Residues: CASGFSPQGQNTEAFF. Full variable domain (missing parts from reference TRBV12-5 and TRBJ1-1): DARVTQTPRHKVTEMGQEVTMRCQPILGHNTVFWYRQTMMQGLELLAYFRNRAPLDDSGMPKDRFSAEMPDATLATLKIQPSEPRDSAVYFCASGFSPQGQNTEAFFGQGTRLTVV.

This rearrangement joins TRBV4-3 to TRBJ2-7; TRBD1 matches 7 bases. Germline CDR1 is LGHNA and CDR2 is YSLEER. The CDR3 has 14 amino acids. V lost 5 bases, J lost 2 bases, and 6 bases stayed unmatched. CDR3 residues: CASSSRQGTYEQYF. Here the CDR3 DNA reads TGCGCCAGCAGCTCCCGACAGGGCACCTACGAGCAGTACTTC.

This clone has a handful of counts. The chain has TRBV18 and TRBJ2-1; TRBD2 is a possible D gene (5 bases). The CDR3 runs to 13 residues. Germline V lookup: CDR1 KGHSH, CDR2 LQKENI. With 5 bases removed from V and 5 bases from J, the gap between germline ends came to 10 bases. CDR3 loop: CASSTRANNEQFF. The CDR3 DNA follows: TGTGCCAGCTCAACGAGGGCGAACAATGAGCAGTTCTTC.

There are a few counts of this clone. The chain employs TRBV7-2 and TRBJ1-5, with D perhaps matching TRBD1 (6 bases). Germline V gene data show CDR1 as SGHTA and CDR2 as FQGNSA. The V end was cut by 5 bases, the J end by 7 bases, with 15 bases between. This CDR3 is built from 14 residues. In DNA form, the CDR3 reads TGTGCCAGCAGCAAACAGGGAGGGGACCAGCCCCAGCATTTT. Protein: CASSKQGGDQPQHF.

The gene calls are TRBV6-6 and TRBJ2-7; TRBD1 aligns across 9 bases. The V and J ends lost 5 bases and 4 bases, in that order; junction bases with no gene match: 9. The CDR3 is 15 residues long. CDR1 is MNHNY, CDR2 SVGAGI, per germline (reference sequence). CDR3 DNA sequence: TGTGCCAGCAGTCGGTCCGGGACAGGGATTTACGAGCAGTACTTC. Its translation is CASSRSGTGIYEQYF.

V and J are TRBV12-5 and TRBJ2-5; TRBD1 matches at 9 bases. Germline V gene sequence: CDR1 LGHNT, CDR2 FRNRAP. Trimming cost V 1 base and J 5 bases; bases outside gene matches: 2. There are 14 residues in the CDR3. The DNA of the CDR3 is TGTGCTAGTGGTTTGGGAACAGGGGGCGAGACCCAGTACTTC. This encodes CASGLGTGGETQYF.

This rearrangement joins TRBV14 to TRBJ1-2; 7 bases are a match to TRBD1. Trimming removed 3 bases from V and 4 bases from J; junction bases left unmatched: 2. In germline, CDR1 is SGHDN, CDR2 FVKESK. The CDR3 runs to 13 residues. The chain's CDR3 is CASSQAGGYGYTF. The DNA of the CDR3 is TGTGCCAGCAGCCAGGCAGGGGGCTATGGCTACACCTTC.

The rearrangement joins TRBV7-9 to TRBJ1-1, with D hard to call. Germline assignment: CDR1 SEHNR and CDR2 FQNEAQ (reference sequence). V lost 2 bases and J 3 bases, leaving 7 bases between the germline ends. This CDR3 has 13 residues. The CDR3 DNA reads as TGTGCCAGCAGCTTAAACTTGTACACTGAAGCTTTCTTT. It codes for CASSLNLYTEAFF.

The DNA for the CDR3 is TGTGCCAGCAGCTACGGAGAGCCCGGGGAGCTGTTTTTT. It translates to CASSYGEPGELFF. The chain recombines TRBV11-2 with TRBJ2-2; no clear D gene. The CDR3 has 13 amino acids. V lost 4 bases, J lost 6 bases, and 9 bases lay in between. Germline CDR1 and CDR2: SGHAT and FQNNGV.

This clone was seen more than once but under ten times. The chain uses TRBV27 and TRBJ2-7; 8 nucleotides line up with TRBD2. CDR1 is MNHEY, CDR2 SMNVEV, per germline (reference sequence). V was pared by 6 bases and J by 2 bases, with 6 bases of the junction left unmatched. The CDR3 extends over 14 amino acids. CDR3 bases: TGTGCCAGCAGCCCGGGGGGGTCCACCTACGAGCAGTACTTC. It translates to CASSPGGSTYEQYF.

The rearrangement uses TRBV12-5 and TRBJ1-2, with TRBD1 matching over 9 bases. The J segment lost 3 bases and the V segment lost 3 bases, leaving 8 bases of the junction unmatched. The CDR3 has 16 amino acids. Germline V CDR1 and CDR2: LGHNT, FRNRAP. The CDR3 coding sequence is TGTGCTAGTGGTTTCCGGACAGGGGACGCAGACTATGGCTACACCTTC. Its translation: CASGFRTGDADYGYTF. Variable domain in full (rest from reference TRBV12-5 and TRBJ1-2): DARVTQTPRHKVTEMGQEVTMRCQPILGHNTVFWYRQTMMQGLELLAYFRNRAPLDDSGMPKDRFSAEMPDATLATLKIQPSEPRDSAVYFCASGFRTGDADYGYTFGSGTRLTVV.

The V gene is TRBV9, the J gene TRBJ2-7; 7 nucleotides agree with TRBD1. The CDR3 totals 15 residues. Germline V gene lookup returns CDR1 SGDLS and CDR2 YYNGEE. The V segment lost 2 bases and the J segment 0 bases; nucleotides outside the gene matches: 5. CDR3 nucleotides: TGTGCCAGCAGCGTTGCGACAGGGAGCTCCTACGAGCAGTACTTC. It is translated as CASSVATGSSYEQYF.

J is TRBJ1-1 and V is TRBV27; the match to TRBD1 covers 7 bases. The CDR3 length is 13 residues. Germline V gene sequence: CDR1 MNHEY, CDR2 SMNVEV (reference sequence). Trimming removed 5 bases from V and 5 bases from J; junction bases left unmatched: 5. The CDR3: CASSRQGGTEAFF. Written as DNA, the CDR3 is TGTGCCAGCAGTCGACAGGGTGGAACTGAAGCTTTCTTT.

J is TRBJ1-2 and V is TRBV4-3; D gene unclear. Trimming shortened V by 2 bases and J by 3 bases, and 13 bases separated the two germline ends. From germline, CDR1 is LGHNA and CDR2 YSLEER. This CDR3 contains 15 residues. In DNA, the CDR3 is TGCGCCAGCAGCCAATTCCCAGCGGACTACTATGGCTACACCTTC. This translates into CASSQFPADYYGYTF.

The V and J genes are TRBV10-2 and TRBJ1-4; possible D gene TRBD1, 6 bases. Per germline, CDR1 WSHSY and CDR2 SAAADI. V gave up 6 bases and J gave up 0 bases, with 20 bases separating them. CDR3 length: 18 amino acids. CDR3 sequence: CASSRDRTGTATNEKLFF. CDR3 DNA sequence: TGCGCCAGCAGCCGAGACAGGACGGGGACGGCAACTAATGAAAAACTGTTTTTT.

V is TRBV10-3 and J is TRBJ2-3; 11 bases align to TRBD1. The CDR3 length is 15 residues. Looked up from germline, CDR1 is ENHRY and CDR2 is SYGVKD. J lost 5 bases, V lost 6 bases, and 7 bases had no gene match. The CDR3 nucleotides are TGTGCCATCAGCGGACAGGGGGCAGGGATAGATACGCAGTATTTT. Its protein product is CAISGQGAGIDTQYF.

The rearrangement uses TRBV7-9 and TRBJ1-2, with 11 bases matching TRBD1. CDR1 and CDR2 from the germline V gene are SEHNR and FQNEAQ (reference sequence). The V gene end was trimmed by 4 bases and the J gene end by 4 bases; junction bases not matched to a gene: 11. The length of the CDR3 is 17 residues. As DNA, the CDR3 is TGTGCCAGCAGCTCTCTGGACAGGGGGCCTGGTACCTATGGCTACACCTTC. Amino acids: CASSSLDRGPGTYGYTF.

The V gene is TRBV29-1, the J gene TRBJ2-7; 7 positions agree with TRBD1. The CDR3 is 12 amino acids. Per germline, CDR1 SQVTM and CDR2 ANQGSEA. The V gene end was trimmed by 5 bases and the J gene end by 2 bases; junction bases not matched to a gene: 3. Here the CDR3 DNA reads TGCAGCGTTTCAGGGGGAACCTACGAGCAGTACTTC. This translates into CSVSGGTYEQYF.

This clone has more than one count but fewer than ten. The chain carries TRBV7-9 and TRBJ1-6; the D gene is possibly TRBD1 (6 bases). In germline, CDR1 is SEHNR, CDR2 FQNEAQ (reference sequence). The CDR3 spans 14 residues. With 3 bases removed from V and 5 bases from J, the gap between germline ends came to 8 bases. The CDR3 DNA reads as TGTGCCAGCAGCTTGGACAGTCATAATTCACCCCTCCACTTT. Translating it yields CASSLDSHNSPLHF.